This T cell receptor beta chain was captured in a study of OX40 agonist ivuxolimab in advanced cancers. About the study: Every 2 weeks, patients received ivuxolimab intravenously, dosed at 0.01 to 10 mg/kg.

Method: immunoSEQ multiplex PCR; TCRdb's copy keeps in-frame clones and lacks some. Found here are about 71,000 clones, about 94% of them singletons; the top ten hold 15% to 19%. Comment on this clone: Its antigen remains unknown.

Germline V lookup: CDR1 SGDLS, CDR2 YYNGEE. The CDR3 loop spans 16 amino acids. Trimming removed 0 bases at V and 1 base at J, with 13 bases between. Study-wide findings and caveats: Partial responders dosed at 0.1-3.0 mg/kg displayed clonal expansion ranking among the lowest. More expanded clones were found, on average, in CD8+ than in CD4+ T cells.

The chain carries TRBV9 and TRBJ2-5; weak D call: TRBD1 (6 bases). The sample consisted of CD4+ or CD8+ T cells sorted from blood, taken in a trial of the OX40 agonist ivuxolimab. The clonotype comes from an adult with an advanced solid tumor such as melanoma, head and neck, liver or kidney cancer. The CDR3 loop reads CASSVGTQGGQETQYF. The CDR3, as DNA: TGTGCCAGCAGCGTAGGTACCCAAGGGGGCCAAGAGACCCAGTACTTC.